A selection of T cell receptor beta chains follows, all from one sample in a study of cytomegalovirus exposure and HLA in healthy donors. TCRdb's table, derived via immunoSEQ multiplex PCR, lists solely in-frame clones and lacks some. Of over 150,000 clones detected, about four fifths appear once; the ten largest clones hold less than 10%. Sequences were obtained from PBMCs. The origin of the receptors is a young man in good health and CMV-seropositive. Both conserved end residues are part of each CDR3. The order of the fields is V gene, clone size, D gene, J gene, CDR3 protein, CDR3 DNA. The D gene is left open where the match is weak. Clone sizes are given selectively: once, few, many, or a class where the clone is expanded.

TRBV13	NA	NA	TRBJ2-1	CASSPQEEGLFYNEQFF	TGTGCCAGCAGCCCCCAGGAGGAGGGCCTTTTCTACAATGAGCAGTTCTTC
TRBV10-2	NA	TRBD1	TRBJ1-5	CASLQGWGQPQHF	TGCGCCAGCCTACAGGGGTGGGGTCAGCCCCAGCATTTT
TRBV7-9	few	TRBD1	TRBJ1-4	CASTKFGTGNEKLFF	TGTGCCAGCACCAAGTTCGGGACAGGAAATGAAAAACTGTTTTTT
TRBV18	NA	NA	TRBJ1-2	CASSPQQSATNYGYTF	TGTGCCAGCTCACCCCAACAGTCCGCCACTAACTATGGCTACACCTTC
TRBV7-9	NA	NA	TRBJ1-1	CASIKQDDEAFF	TGTGCCAGCATCAAACAGGATGATGAAGCTTTCTTT
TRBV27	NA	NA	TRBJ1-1	CASSLPSGADTEAFF	TGTGCCAGCAGTTTACCCAGTGGGGCGGACACTGAAGCTTTCTTT
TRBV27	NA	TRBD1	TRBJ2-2	CASSLGQGVHTGELFF	TGTGCCAGCAGTTTGGGACAGGGGGTTCACACCGGGGAGCTGTTTTTT
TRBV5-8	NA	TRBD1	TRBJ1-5	CASSEQGANNQPQHF	TGTGCCAGCAGCGAACAGGGGGCCAACAATCAGCCCCAGCATTTT
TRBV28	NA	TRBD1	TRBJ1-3	CASYRGRENTIYF	TGTGCCAGCTACAGGGGTCGGGAAAACACCATATATTTT
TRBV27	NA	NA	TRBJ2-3	CASSLASRTDTQYF	TGTGCCAGCAGTTTAGCCAGTCGCACAGATACGCAGTATTTT
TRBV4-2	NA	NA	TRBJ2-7	CASSQVSQAGTYEQYF	TGTGCCAGCAGCCAAGTGTCCCAGGCCGGAACCTACGAGCAGTACTTC
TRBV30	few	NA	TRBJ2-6	CAWSGEHLSGANVLTF	TGTGCCTGGAGTGGAGAGCACCTCTCTGGGGCCAACGTCCTGACTTTC
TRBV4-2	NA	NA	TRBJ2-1	CASSQDSGLGNEQFF	TGTGCCAGCAGCCAAGATTCAGGGTTAGGCAATGAGCAGTTCTTC
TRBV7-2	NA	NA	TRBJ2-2	CASSLSRGELFF	TGTGCCAGCAGCTTGTCCCGGGGGGAGCTGTTTTTT
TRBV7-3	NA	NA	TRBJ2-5	CASSTQGGETQYF	TGTGCCAGCAGCACGCAGGGTGGAGAGACCCAGTACTTC